This is a list of T cell receptor beta chains from one sample in a study of monozygotic twins with inflammatory bowel disease. TCRdb re-called the 5' RACE reads and shows each CDR3 protein once, DNA omitted. The sample table includes more than 350,000 distinct CDR3 sequences. The material sequenced was blood. The receptors shown here come from a human donor with ulcerative colitis or Crohn's disease, or a healthy co-twin of an affected twin (not recorded which). The CDR3 runs from the conserved cysteine through the conserved F or W.

TRBJ1-5 TRBV19 CASRPGQGADQPQHF
TRBJ1-1 TRBV7-9 CASSLGRFGSNTEAFF
TRBJ1-2 TRBV7-2 CATSASRYGYTF
TRBJ2-1 TRBV12-3/TRBV12-4 CASSLEDFDNEQFF
TRBJ2-2 TRBV10-3 CAISAGDRGTGELFF
TRBJ2-7 TRBV6-2/TRBV6-3 CASSLVRPTYEQYF
TRBJ2-1 TRBV20-1 CSASGQGASYEQFF
TRBJ1-2 TRBV20-1 CSARDEAKGGYTF
TRBJ1-1 TRBV5-6 CASSPKRTGGLGEAFF
TRBJ2-3 TRBV11-2 CASSLDQKADTQYF
TRBJ1-3 TRBV7-2 CASRPPGLLSGNTIYF
TRBJ1-5 TRBV5-1 CASSRTGPEPQHF
TRBJ2-3 TRBV11-1 CASSAIDLTTDTQYF
TRBJ2-1 TRBV5-5 CASGLGVGREYNEQFF
TRBJ2-3 TRBV12-3/TRBV12-4 CASSKTGGGRATQYF
TRBJ2-3 TRBV9 CASSVGWASGAPTQYF
TRBJ2-2 TRBV11-2 CASSLDPRWGRAGELFF